Listed here are 27 T cell receptor beta chains from one sample, sequenced in a study of cytomegalovirus exposure and HLA in healthy donors. PCR used 60 Vbeta primers and 13 Jbeta primers. Libraries were prepared by immunoSEQ multiplex PCR; TCRdb keeps only in-frame clonotypes and omits some of them. The sample spans 60,000 to 90,000 clones; the ten largest clones claim about 4.5%. Sequencing used PBMCs. These TCRs come from a woman aged 35 to 49 in good health and CMV-seropositive.

V is TRBV27 and J is TRBJ2-5, with 8 bases aligning to TRBD1. The end of the DNA fits TRBJ2-7 better, so the J call may be wrong. CDR3 size: 14 residues. Per germline, CDR1 MNHEY and CDR2 SMNVEV (reference sequence). CDR3 sequence reads: CASSLGQGTYEQYF. The CDR3 nucleotides read TGTGCCAGCAGTTTAGGACAGGGAACTTACGAGCAGTACTTC.

The J gene is TRBJ1-5, the V gene TRBV30; a possible D gene is TRBD1 (5 bases). The CDR3 has 14 amino acids. V gave up 2 bases and J gave up 3 bases, with 11 bases separating them. The germline gives CDR1 GTSNPN, CDR2 SVGIG (reference sequence). In nucleotides, the CDR3 is TGTGCCTGGAGTTTTGACAGTAACAATCAGCCCCAGCATTTT. Translation: CAWSFDSNNQPQHF.

This chain uses TRBV27 with TRBJ1-2; a weak D match, TRBD1 (5 bases). The V and J ends lost 2 bases and 5 bases respectively, with 9 bases between them. CDR1 is MNHEY and CDR2 is SMNVEV in the germline V gene (reference sequence). CDR3 size: 13 residues. This CDR3 reads CASSLDRGYGYTF. The CDR3 bases are TGTGCCAGCAGTTTAGATAGGGGTTATGGCTACACCTTC.

The chain employs TRBV5-5 and TRBJ2-2; no reliable D call. Germline CDR1 is SGHKS and CDR2 is YYEKEE (reference sequence). V lost 0 bases, J lost 2 bases, and 5 bases lay in between. This CDR3 is 14 amino acids long. The CDR3 region is CASSLGLNTGELFF. The CDR3 DNA follows: TGTGCCAGCAGCTTGGGACTCAACACCGGGGAGCTGTTTTTT.

The chain links TRBV5-1 to TRBJ2-1, with a weak D call TRBD2 (5 bases). V lost 4 bases to trimming and J lost 6 bases, with 14 bases between them. The CDR3 contains 14 residues. The germline gives CDR1 SGHRS, CDR2 YFSETQ. The chain's CDR3 is CASSPVDFSNEQFF. The DNA for the CDR3 is TGCGCCAGCAGCCCGGTGGACTTCTCCAATGAGCAGTTCTTC. Full variable domain (rest looked up from reference TRBV5-1 and TRBJ2-1): KAGVTQTPRYLIKTRGQQVTLSCSPISGHRSVSWYQQTPGQGLQFLFEYFSETQRNKGNFPGRFSGRQFSNSRSEMNVSTLELGDSALYLCASSPVDFSNEQFFGPGTRLTVL.

In DNA, the CDR3 is TGCGCCAGCAGCCACCCCGGGACAGGGTACGTCGAGCAGTACTTC. Its protein is CASSHPGTGYVEQYF. The rearrangement uses TRBV4-1 and TRBJ2-7, with TRBD1 matching 9 bases. The CDR3 is 15 residues long. Germline assignment: CDR1 MGHRA and CDR2 YSYEKL. The V segment lost 3 bases and the J segment 6 bases; nucleotides outside the gene matches: 9.

This chain connects TRBV5-8 to TRBJ2-1; 7 bases line up with TRBD1. CDR1 is SGHTS and CDR2 is YDEGEE in the germline V gene. J lost 7 bases, V lost 0 bases, and 1 base had no gene match. This CDR3 spans 13 amino acids. CDR3: CASSLVTGNEQFF. DNA for the CDR3: TGTGCCAGCAGCTTGGTGACAGGGAATGAGCAGTTCTTC.

The V gene is TRBV19, the J gene TRBJ1-6; D may be TRBD1 (6 bases). This CDR3 comprises 15 residues. Looked up from germline, CDR1 is LNHDA and CDR2 is SQIVND (reference sequence). V was shortened by 0 bases and J by 7 bases, with 10 bases between the two germline ends. The CDR3 sequence: CASSIDKTGNSPLHF. The CDR3 bases are TGTGCCAGTAGTATAGATAAAACAGGGAATTCACCCCTCCACTTT.

The chain is built from TRBV7-9 and TRBJ2-3, with D unclear. Trimming removed 5 bases from V and 0 bases from J, with 12 bases in between. Germline CDR1 is SEHNR and CDR2 is FQNEAQ (reference sequence). CDR3 length: 15 residues. CDR3 coding DNA: TGTGCCAGCAGCATCCTAGTCTCTAGCACAGATACGCAGTATTTT. Amino acids: CASSILVSSTDTQYF.

The DNA for the CDR3 is TGTGCCAGCAGTGAAACGGTCTATGGCTACACCTTC. Translating it yields CASSETVYGYTF. The chain couples TRBV2 to TRBJ1-2; no firm D call. This CDR3 is built from 12 residues. The germline CDR1 and CDR2 sequences are SNHLY and FYNNEI. The V gene lost 2 bases and the J gene lost 4 bases, with 5 bases spanning the gap. Full variable domain (outside the CDR3, taken from reference TRBV2 and TRBJ1-2): EPEVTQTPSHQVTQMGQEVILRCVPISNHLYFYWYRQILGQKVEFLVSFYNNEISEKSEIFDDQFSVERPDGSNFTLKIRSTKLEDSAMYFCASSETVYGYTFGSGTRLTVV.

This chain uses TRBV5-1 with TRBJ1-2; possibly TRBD1 for D (6 bases). The CDR3 has 15 amino acids. Deletions cut 0 bases from V and 8 bases from J, with 17 bases between. Germline V CDR1 and CDR2: SGHRS, YFSETQ. CDR3 nucleotides: TGCGCCAGCAGCTTGGCAACCGCAGGGGTCGAAGGCTACACCTTC. Its protein product is CASSLATAGVEGYTF.

The chain recombines TRBV29-1 with TRBJ2-5, with 10 positions matching TRBD2. Germline CDR1 is SQVTM and CDR2 is ANQGSEA. The junction had 7 bases not matched to a gene; V was cut back by 8 bases and J by 4 bases. The CDR3 loop spans 13 amino acids. The CDR3 bases are TGCAGCTTTTCAGCGGGAGGGCCAGAGACCCAGTACTTC. Protein product: CSFSAGGPETQYF.

The chain couples TRBV5-5 to TRBJ2-2, with TRBD1 matching over 7 bases. Per germline, CDR1 SGHKS and CDR2 YYEKEE (reference sequence). V gave up 4 bases and J gave up 1 base; unmatched junction bases: 1. CDR3 length equals 14 residues. CDR3 in amino acids: CASSHRGNTGELFF. The CDR3, as DNA: TGTGCCAGCAGCCACAGGGGGAACACCGGGGAGCTGTTTTTT.

The J gene is TRBJ1-4, the V gene TRBV9; the D gene is possibly TRBD1 (6 bases). V was cut by 4 bases and J by 4 bases, with 11 bases left in between. Germline V gene sequence: CDR1 SGDLS, CDR2 YYNGEE. The CDR3 runs to 14 residues. CDR3: CASSPTGNNEKLFF. CDR3 bases: TGTGCCAGCAGCCCCACAGGGAATAATGAAAAACTGTTTTTT.

The chain couples TRBV18 to TRBJ2-5, with D perhaps matching TRBD1 (6 bases). CDR3 size: 13 residues. In germline, CDR1 is KGHSH, CDR2 LQKENI. Trimming shortened V by 3 bases and J by 7 bases, and 12 bases separated the two germline ends. As DNA, the CDR3 is TGTGCCAGCTCACCGAACAGGGAAGTGACCCAGTACTTC. Translated, it gives CASSPNREVTQYF.

The J gene is TRBJ1-2, the V gene TRBV7-2; 10 bases are shared with TRBD1. Germline lookup yields CDR1 SGHTA and CDR2 FQGNSA. V was clipped by 5 bases and J by 7 bases; unmatched bases: 4. The CDR3 extends over 13 amino acids. CDR3 sequence reads: CASSPGTGVGYTF. In DNA, the CDR3 is TGTGCCAGCAGCCCCGGGACAGGGGTTGGCTACACCTTC.

The genes are TRBV15 and TRBJ2-1, with TRBD2 matching 13 bases. The CDR3 extends over 17 amino acids. CDR1 is LNHNV, CDR2 YYDKDF, per germline (reference sequence). The V gene end was trimmed by 3 bases and the J gene end by 7 bases; junction bases not matched to a gene: 9. CDR3 nucleotides: TGTGCCACCAGCAGCGTAACTAGCGGGGGGGGTCTGAATGAGCAGTTCTTC. Amino acid sequence: CATSSVTSGGGLNEQFF.

Regarding this clone: A read error may produce the germline difference seen at one junction end. V and J are TRBV10-1 and TRBJ2-5; D may be TRBD2 (6 bases). CDR1 is WNHNN, CDR2 SYGVQD, per germline (reference sequence). The CDR3 is 14 amino acids. CDR3 nucleotides: TGCGCCTGCAGTGAGGCTTTTGGAGGGGAGACCCAGTACTTC. Residues: CACSEAFGGETQYF.

The V and J genes are TRBV6-1 and TRBJ1-5; tentative D call: TRBD1 (6 bases). Trimming shortened V by 1 base and J by 11 bases, and 9 bases separated the two germline ends. The CDR3 sequence is 12 residues long. The V gene's germline CDR1 is MNHNS and CDR2 SASEGT. CDR3 amino acids: CASSEVRTAQHF. In nucleotides, the CDR3 is TGTGCCAGCAGTGAAGTTCGGACAGCCCAGCATTTT.

This sequence joins TRBV6-5 and TRBJ2-1; 7 bases agree with TRBD1. Germline CDR1 is MNHEY and CDR2 is SVGAGI. The CDR3 runs 12 residues. V was pared by 6 bases and J by 12 bases, with 8 bases of the junction left unmatched. CDR3 sequence: CASSSSRDRQFF. The CDR3 coding sequence is TGTGCCAGCAGCAGCAGCCGGGACAGGCAGTTCTTC.

The chain combines TRBV5-4 with TRBJ2-2, with unresolved D. The germline V and J ends were trimmed by 2 bases and 0 bases, with 8 bases remaining between them. Germline CDR1 and CDR2: SGHNT and YYREEE (reference sequence). This CDR3 contains 15 residues. The CDR3 sequence is CASSFSKTNTGELFF. In nucleotides, the CDR3 is TGTGCCAGCAGCTTTAGTAAGACGAACACCGGGGAGCTGTTTTTT.

The rearrangement joins TRBV12-5 to TRBJ1-2; D possibly corresponds to TRBD1 (6 bases). Trimming removed 6 bases at V and 2 bases at J, with 10 bases between. The V gene's germline CDR1 is LGHNT and CDR2 FRNRAP. This CDR3 has 13 amino acids. The CDR3 nucleotides are TGTGCTAGTGGGAGGGACACGAACTATGGCTACACCTTC. Its protein is CASGRDTNYGYTF.

V gene TRBV5-1 combines with J gene TRBJ2-3; TRBD2 matches 11 bases. V dropped 3 bases and J dropped 6; count of bases not matched to a gene: 9. The CDR3 contains 16 residues. Germline V gene lookup returns CDR1 SGHRS and CDR2 YFSETQ. The CDR3 reads CASSSLSLAGVDTQYF. The CDR3 DNA reads as TGCGCCAGCAGCTCCTTGTCACTAGCGGGAGTGGATACGCAGTATTTT.

J is TRBJ2-1 and V is TRBV7-3; the match to TRBD2 covers 7 bases. The V gene end was trimmed by 2 bases and the J gene end by 7 bases; junction bases not matched to a gene: 2. CDR3 length: 13 amino acids. In germline, CDR1 is SGHTA, CDR2 FQGTGA. CDR3 amino acids: CASSLGEGNEQFF. The DNA of the CDR3 is TGTGCCAGCAGCTTAGGGGAGGGGAATGAGCAGTTCTTC.

The chain has TRBV5-1 and TRBJ2-7, with D possibly being TRBD2 (6 bases). The V and J ends lost 0 bases and 4 bases respectively, with 17 bases between them. Germline V CDR1 and CDR2: SGHRS, YFSETQ. This CDR3 spans 16 amino acids. CDR3 coding DNA: TGCGCCAGCAGCTTGGCGAATACGGCAGGGAGGTACGAGCAGTACTTC. Protein product: CASSLANTAGRYEQYF.

The rearrangement links TRBV28 to TRBJ2-7; 9 bases line up with TRBD1. The junction had 11 bases not matched to a gene; V was cut back by 5 bases and J by 3 bases. Germline lookup yields CDR1 MDHEN and CDR2 SYDVKM. The CDR3 has 16 amino acids. CDR3: CASSPLGQGSFYEQYF. The CDR3 DNA reads TGTGCCAGCAGTCCCCTGGGACAGGGTTCTTTCTACGAGCAGTACTTC. Combining the CDR3 with reference TRBV28 and TRBJ2-7 gives the whole variable domain DVKVTQSSRYLVKRTGEKVFLECVQDMDHENMFWYRQDPGLGLRLIYFSYDVKMKEKGDIPEGYSVSREKKERFSLILESASTNQTSMYLCASSPLGQGSFYEQYFGPGTRLTVT.

The chain combines TRBV21-1 with TRBJ2-5; the DNA was not used to check the table's D call, TRBD1. The assigned J gene may be wrong: the sequence end matches TRBJ2-7 better. TRBV21-1 is reported as a pseudogene. The CDR3 extends over 16 amino acids. The CDR3 loop is CASSKGPQGDSYEQYF. DNA for the CDR3: TGTGCCAGCAGCAAAGGGCCCCAGGGGGACTCCTACGAGCAGTACTTC.